One and the same sample provided the 5 T cell receptor beta chains below, sequenced in a study of blood T cell repertoires in COVID-19 (TCRdb year 2020). Library preparation was by the immunoSEQ multiplex PCR assay. In TCRdb, the immuneACCESS table is reduced to in-frame sequences with V and J assigned. These tables do not hold every clone; where another copy was compared, an unresolved V gene accounts for under half, and the others remain unexplained. The sample includes 150,000 to 200,000 clones, with 90% observed a single time. The ten largest make up less than 0.7% of the sample. The material sequenced was peripheral blood. These receptors were taken from a man in his fifties with acute or convalescent COVID-19.

The chain carries TRBV28 and TRBJ2-3; 10 nucleotides agree with TRBD2. The CDR3 is 18 residues long. The germline V gene has CDR1 MDHEN and CDR2 SYDVKM. The trim removed 4 bases at V and 1 base at J, leaving 11 bases unmatched. This CDR3 is CASSSPGLASGRTDTQYF. The DNA for the CDR3 is TGTGCCAGCAGTTCCCCGGGACTAGCGTCTGGCCGCACAGATACGCAGTATTTT.

The chain uses TRBV6-4 and TRBJ2-2; no definite D call. The ends were cut back, 7 bases at V and 0 bases at J, with 12 bases in the middle. Germline CDR1 is MRHNA and CDR2 is SNTAGT. The CDR3 has 15 amino acids. The CDR3 sequence: CASKISSTNTGELFF. The CDR3 bases are TGTGCCAGCAAAATTAGCAGCACGAACACCGGGGAGCTGTTTTTT.

The V gene is TRBV5-5, the J gene TRBJ2-7, with 9 bases aligning to TRBD2. V shed 5 bases and J 0 bases; nucleotides not matched to a gene: 15. The V gene's germline CDR1 is SGHKS and CDR2 YYEKEE (reference sequence). The CDR3 covers 18 residues. The CDR3 spells CASRTVGSGSRSSYEQYF. CDR3 sequence (DNA): TGTGCCAGCAGAACCGTCGGTAGCGGGAGCCGGAGCTCCTACGAGCAGTACTTC.

This chain connects TRBV9 to TRBJ2-6, with D possibly being TRBD2 (6 bases). This CDR3 has 16 amino acids. Per germline, CDR1 SGDLS and CDR2 YYNGEE. The ends were cut back, 4 bases at V and 4 bases at J, with 15 bases in the middle. CDR3 bases: TGTGCCAGCAGCCCGAAAGGGGAGGCCGGGGCCAACGTCCTGACTTTC. Translating it yields CASSPKGEAGANVLTF.

In this sample, this clone turned up once. The genes are TRBV2 and TRBJ2-5; D perhaps matches TRBD2 (5 bases). From germline, CDR1 is SNHLY and CDR2 FYNNEI. The CDR3 totals 12 residues. V lost 4 bases and J 9 bases, leaving 12 bases between the germline ends. The DNA of the CDR3 is TGTGCCAGCAGTGGGGATTGGAGGTCCCAGTACTTC. It encodes CASSGDWRSQYF.